Listed below are T cell receptor beta chains from one sample, sequenced in a study of CD8 T cells in ankylosing spondylitis. MiXCR, applied by TCRdb to the 5' RACE reads, yields one record per CDR3 protein. Of 150,000 to 200,000 distinct CDR3 sequences in the sample, over 10% were seen once. The sequenced sample was blood, either unsorted or a sorted T cell fraction (not recorded which). These receptors all stem from a female donor with ankylosing spondylitis or in good health (not recorded which). CDR3s include the opening cysteine and the closing phenylalanine or tryptophan. The order of the fields is D gene, V gene, J gene, clone size, CDR3 protein, CDR3 DNA. The D gene is left open where the match is weak. Expanded clones get a size class; other rows say once, few or many, or leave the size out.

D gene: -; V gene: TRBV5-1; J gene: TRBJ2-3; clone size: -; CDR3 protein: CASSQSGDTDTQYF; CDR3 DNA: TGCGCCAGCAGCCAGAGCGGCGACACAGATACGCAGTATTTT
D gene: TRBD2; V gene: TRBV7-9; J gene: TRBJ2-2; clone size: -; CDR3 protein: CASSLTLSGTNTGELFF; CDR3 DNA: TGTGCCAGCAGCTTAACCCTTAGCGGGACGAACACCGGGGAGCTGTTTTTT
D gene: -; V gene: TRBV20-1; J gene: TRBJ2-7; clone size: once; CDR3 protein: CSARATGYEQYF; CDR3 DNA: TGCAGTGCTAGAGCTACAGGTTACGAGCAGTACTTC
D gene: TRBD2; V gene: TRBV11-1; J gene: TRBJ2-1; clone size: -; CDR3 protein: CASSEGLAAGGSYNEQFF; CDR3 DNA: TGTGCCAGCAGCGAGGGACTAGCGGCAGGGGGCTCCTACAATGAGCAGTTCTTC
D gene: -; V gene: TRBV9; J gene: TRBJ1-2; clone size: many; CDR3 protein: CASSGLRGDGYTF; CDR3 DNA: TGTGCCAGCAGCGGACTCAGGGGTGACGGCTACACCTTC
D gene: -; V gene: TRBV19; J gene: TRBJ1-5; clone size: many; CDR3 protein: CASSLAGFNQPQHF; CDR3 DNA: TGTGCCAGTAGTTTGGCAGGATTCAATCAGCCCCAGCATTTT
D gene: -; V gene: TRBV29-1; J gene: TRBJ2-1; clone size: -; CDR3 protein: CSVESRQVGDEQFF; CDR3 DNA: TGCAGCGTTGAGTCTCGACAGGTTGGGGATGAGCAGTTCTTC
D gene: TRBD2; V gene: TRBV20-1; J gene: TRBJ2-1; clone size: many; CDR3 protein: CSASPIYSGSGWDEQFF; CDR3 DNA: TGCAGTGCTAGTCCAATTTACAGCGGGAGCGGATGGGATGAGCAGTTCTTC
D gene: -; V gene: TRBV20-1; J gene: TRBJ1-2; clone size: many; CDR3 protein: CSVPGTTNYGYTF; CDR3 DNA: TGCAGTGTCCCCGGGACAACTAACTATGGCTACACCTTC
D gene: TRBD1; V gene: TRBV14; J gene: TRBJ1-4; clone size: many; CDR3 protein: CASSRTQGANEKLFF; CDR3 DNA: TGTGCCAGCAGCCGAACACAGGGGGCGAATGAAAAACTGTTTTTT
D gene: -; V gene: TRBV7-2; J gene: TRBJ2-7; clone size: few; CDR3 protein: CASSPGWGSDEQYF; CDR3 DNA: TGTGCCAGCAGCCCCGGTTGGGGTTCAGACGAGCAGTACTTC
D gene: -; V gene: TRBV7-2; J gene: TRBJ2-1; clone size: -; CDR3 protein: CASSLQPITSSYNEQFF; CDR3 DNA: TGTGCCAGCAGCCTTCAACCTATAACATCCTCCTACAATGAGCAGTTCTTC
D gene: -; V gene: TRBV4-3; J gene: TRBJ1-1; clone size: -; CDR3 protein: CASSQYRVTEAFF; CDR3 DNA: TGCGCCAGCAGCCAGTACAGGGTTACTGAAGCTTTCTTT
D gene: TRBD1; V gene: TRBV15; J gene: TRBJ2-3; clone size: many; CDR3 protein: CATSRRQGPPDTQYF; CDR3 DNA: TGTGCCACCAGCAGACGACAGGGGCCTCCAGATACGCAGTATTTT
D gene: -; V gene: TRBV19; J gene: TRBJ1-1; clone size: many; CDR3 protein: CASSIQVRGTEAFF; CDR3 DNA: TGTGCCAGTAGTATACAGGTCCGCGGCACTGAAGCTTTCTTT
D gene: -; V gene: TRBV7-9; J gene: TRBJ2-3; clone size: -; CDR3 protein: CASSPTRGGDTQYF; CDR3 DNA: TGTGCCAGCAGCCCGACTAGGGGCGGAGATACGCAGTATTTT
D gene: -; V gene: TRBV20-1; J gene: TRBJ2-3; clone size: -; CDR3 protein: CSARDRDTQYF; CDR3 DNA: TGCAGTGCTAGAGATAGAGATACGCAGTATTTT
D gene: -; V gene: TRBV5-1; J gene: TRBJ1-2; clone size: -; CDR3 protein: CASSLASRDPGYTF; CDR3 DNA: TGCGCCAGCAGCTTGGCCAGCAGGGACCCTGGCTACACCTTC
D gene: TRBD2; V gene: TRBV29-1; J gene: TRBJ2-2; clone size: -; CDR3 protein: CSVAGTSGEGYTGELFF; CDR3 DNA: TGCAGCGTAGCCGGGACTAGCGGAGAGGGGTACACCGGGGAGCTGTTTTTT
D gene: -; V gene: TRBV24-1; J gene: TRBJ2-1; clone size: many; CDR3 protein: CATSGSLSYNEQFF; CDR3 DNA: TGTGCCACCAGCGGCTCACTGTCCTACAATGAGCAGTTCTTC
D gene: -; V gene: TRBV7-9; J gene: TRBJ1-1; clone size: many; CDR3 protein: CASSAGHGNTEAFF; CDR3 DNA: TGTGCCAGCAGCGCCGGACACGGGAACACTGAAGCTTTCTTT
D gene: -; V gene: TRBV5-1; J gene: TRBJ2-3; clone size: many; CDR3 protein: CASSPQRGTDTQYF; CDR3 DNA: TGTGCCAGCAGCCCCCAGAGGGGGACAGATACGCAGTATTTT